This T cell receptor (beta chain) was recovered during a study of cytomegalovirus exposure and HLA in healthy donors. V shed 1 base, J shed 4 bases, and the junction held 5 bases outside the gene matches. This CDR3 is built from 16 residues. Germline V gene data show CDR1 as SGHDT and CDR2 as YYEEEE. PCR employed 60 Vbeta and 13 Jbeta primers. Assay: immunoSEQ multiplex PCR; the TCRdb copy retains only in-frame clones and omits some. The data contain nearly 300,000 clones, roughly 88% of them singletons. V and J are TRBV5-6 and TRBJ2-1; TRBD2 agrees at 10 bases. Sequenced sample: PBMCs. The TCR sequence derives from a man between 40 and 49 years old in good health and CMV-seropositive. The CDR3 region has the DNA TGTGCCAGCAGCTTGTTACTAGCGGGAAGTTACAATGAGCAGTTCTTC. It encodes CASSLLLAGSYNEQFF.